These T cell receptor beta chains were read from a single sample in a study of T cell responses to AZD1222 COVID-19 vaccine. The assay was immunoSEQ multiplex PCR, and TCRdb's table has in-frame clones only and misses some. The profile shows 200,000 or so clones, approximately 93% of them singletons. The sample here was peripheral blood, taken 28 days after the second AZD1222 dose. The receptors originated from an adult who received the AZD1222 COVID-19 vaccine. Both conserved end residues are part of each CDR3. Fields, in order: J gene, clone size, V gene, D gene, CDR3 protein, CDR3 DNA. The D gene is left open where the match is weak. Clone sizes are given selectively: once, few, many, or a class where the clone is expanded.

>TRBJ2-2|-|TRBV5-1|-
CASRPGGSGELFF
TGCGCCAGCAGGCCGGGTGGGTCCGGGGAGCTGTTTTTT
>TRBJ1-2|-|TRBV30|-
CAWDSNGYTF
TGTGCCTGGGACAGCAATGGCTACACCTTC
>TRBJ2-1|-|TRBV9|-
CASSVSGDAYNEQFF
TGTGCCAGCAGCGTAAGTGGGGATGCCTACAATGAGCAGTTCTTC
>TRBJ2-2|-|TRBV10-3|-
CAISESTAPNTGELFF
TGTGCCATCAGTGAGTCGACAGCGCCGAACACCGGGGAGCTGTTTTTT
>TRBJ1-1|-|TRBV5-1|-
CASSLAGPSRNTEAFF
TGCGCCAGCAGCTTGGCCGGGCCGAGCAGGAACACTGAAGCTTTCTTT
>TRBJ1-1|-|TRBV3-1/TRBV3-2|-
CASSLGTHQGEAFF
TGTGCCAGCAGTCTCGGTACCCATCAAGGTGAAGCTTTCTTT
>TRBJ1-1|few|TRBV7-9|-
CASSLRLGDTEAFF
TGTGCCAGCAGCTTAAGACTAGGGGACACTGAAGCTTTCTTT
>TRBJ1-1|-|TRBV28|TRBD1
CASSTPTGGAYTEAFF
TGTGCCAGCAGTACCCCCACAGGGGGCGCGTATACTGAAGCTTTCTTT
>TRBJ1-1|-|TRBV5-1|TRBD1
CASSPPDRATEAFF
TGCGCCAGCAGCCCTCCCGACAGGGCCACTGAAGCTTTCTTT
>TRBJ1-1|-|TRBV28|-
CASSLGQGPGAFF
TGTGCCAGCAGTTTGGGCCAGGGCCCGGGAGCTTTCTTT
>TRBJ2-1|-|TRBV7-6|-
CASSLQVNEQFF
TGTGCCAGCAGCTTACAGGTGAATGAGCAGTTCTTC
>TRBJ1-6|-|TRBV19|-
CASSIVSELNSPLHF
TGTGCCAGTAGTATAGTGAGCGAACTGAATTCACCCCTCCACTTT
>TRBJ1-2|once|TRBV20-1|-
CSARAPPDTF
TGCAGTGCTAGGGCCCCGCCGGACACCTTC
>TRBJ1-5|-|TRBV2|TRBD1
CASRKTGEVQPQHF
TGTGCCAGCAGGAAGACAGGGGAGGTACAGCCCCAGCATTTT
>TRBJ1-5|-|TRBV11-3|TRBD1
CARTGGERNQPQHF
TGTGCCAGGACAGGGGGCGAACGCAATCAGCCCCAGCATTTT
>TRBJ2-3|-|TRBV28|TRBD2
CASSPEVAGGLDTQYF
TGTGCCAGCAGTCCCGAGGTGGCGGGGGGCCTAGATACGCAGTATTTT
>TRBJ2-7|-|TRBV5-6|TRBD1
CASSLPGQGSEQYF
TGTGCCAGCAGCTTGCCGGGACAGGGAAGCGAGCAGTACTTC
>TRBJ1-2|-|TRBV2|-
CASSGGRENGYTF
TGTGCCAGCAGTGGAGGGCGAGAGAATGGCTACACCTTC
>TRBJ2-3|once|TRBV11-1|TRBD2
CASSPGAGGPPDTQYF
TGTGCCAGCAGCCCCGGAGCGGGGGGGCCCCCAGATACGCAGTATTTT
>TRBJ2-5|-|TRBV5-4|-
CASSLEGGSETQYF
TGTGCCAGCAGCTTGGAGGGGGGCTCAGAGACCCAGTACTTC
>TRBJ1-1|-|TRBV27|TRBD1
CASSLSTGANTEAFF
TGTGCCAGCAGTTTATCGACAGGGGCAAACACTGAAGCTTTCTTT
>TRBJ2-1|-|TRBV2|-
CASSQGPVGEQFF
TGTGCCAGCTCTCAGGGGCCGGTCGGTGAGCAGTTCTTC
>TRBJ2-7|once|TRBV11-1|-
CASSSSGLSSYEQYF
TGTGCCAGCAGCTCCAGCGGGTTATCATCCTACGAGCAGTACTTC
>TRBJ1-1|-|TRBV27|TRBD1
CASSLFGTGSTEAFF
TGTGCCAGCAGTTTATTCGGGACAGGGTCCACTGAAGCTTTCTTT
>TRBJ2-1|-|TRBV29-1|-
CSAAGHGNEQFF
TGCAGCGCCGCGGGACACGGCAATGAGCAGTTCTTC
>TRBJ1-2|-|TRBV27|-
CASSTGLNLYGYTF
TGTGCCAGCAGCACAGGGCTTAACCTCTATGGCTACACCTTC
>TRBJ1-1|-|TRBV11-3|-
CASSLGQGDTEAFF
TGTGCCAGCAGCTTAGGGCAGGGCGACACTGAAGCTTTCTTT
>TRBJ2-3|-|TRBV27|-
CASSLRLSTDTQYF
TGTGCCAGCAGTCTCCGTCTTAGCACAGATACGCAGTATTTT
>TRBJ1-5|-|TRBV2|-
CASSVVRNSNQPQHF
TGTGCCAGCAGTGTAGTCAGAAATAGCAATCAGCCCCAGCATTTT
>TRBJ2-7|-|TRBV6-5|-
CASSFLASSYEQYF
TGTGCCAGCAGTTTTTTGGCCTCCTCCTACGAGCAGTACTTC
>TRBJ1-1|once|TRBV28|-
CASSQYTEAFF
TGTGCCAGCAGTCAGTACACTGAAGCTTTCTTT
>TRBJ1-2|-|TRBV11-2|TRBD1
CASSLDRGRGGYTF
TGTGCCAGCAGCTTAGATAGGGGGCGAGGGGGCTACACCTTC